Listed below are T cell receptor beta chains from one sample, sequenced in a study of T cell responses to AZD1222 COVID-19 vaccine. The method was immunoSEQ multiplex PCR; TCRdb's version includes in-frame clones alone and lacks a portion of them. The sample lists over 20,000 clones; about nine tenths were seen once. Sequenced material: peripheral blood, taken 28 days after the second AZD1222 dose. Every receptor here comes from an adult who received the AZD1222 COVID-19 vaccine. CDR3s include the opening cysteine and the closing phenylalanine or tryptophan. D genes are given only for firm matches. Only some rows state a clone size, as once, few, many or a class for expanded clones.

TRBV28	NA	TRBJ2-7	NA	CASTTPTRRTYEQYF	TGTGCCAGCACCACCCCCACTAGGAGGACCTACGAGCAGTACTTC
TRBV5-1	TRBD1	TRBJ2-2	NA	CASSLQGLANTGELFF	TGCGCCAGCAGCCTACAGGGGTTGGCGAACACCGGGGAGCTGTTTTTT
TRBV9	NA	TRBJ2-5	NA	CASSDRVNQETQYF	TGTGCCAGCAGCGACAGGGTGAACCAAGAGACCCAGTACTTC
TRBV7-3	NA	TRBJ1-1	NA	CASSLGDGEAFF	TGTGCCAGCAGCTTAGGGGACGGTGAAGCTTTCTTT
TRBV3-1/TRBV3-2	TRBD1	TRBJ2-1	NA	CASSRSRDRGLGSARDEQFF	TGTGCCAGCAGCCGGAGCCGGGACAGGGGACTAGGTTCTGCTCGGGATGAGCAGTTCTTC
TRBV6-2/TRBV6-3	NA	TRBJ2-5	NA	CASSSEAWGPRLTQYF	TGTGCCAGCAGTTCTGAGGCATGGGGGCCGAGATTGACCCAGTACTTC
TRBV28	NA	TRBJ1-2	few	CASSLSYYYGYTF	TGTGCCAGCAGTTTATCCTACTATTATGGCTACACCTTC
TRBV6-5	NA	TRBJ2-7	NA	CASSRQGAGYEQYF	TGTGCCAGCAGTCGACAGGGAGCGGGTTACGAGCAGTACTTC
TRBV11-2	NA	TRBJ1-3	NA	CASSTGLSGNTIYF	TGTGCCAGCAGCACCGGACTCTCTGGAAACACCATATATTTT
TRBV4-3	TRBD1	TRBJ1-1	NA	CASSRELQGGEAFF	TGCGCCAGCAGCCGAGAATTACAGGGGGGAGAAGCTTTCTTT
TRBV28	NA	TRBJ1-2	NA	CASSGRLGGYTF	TGTGCCAGCAGTGGGCGGTTAGGTGGCTACACCTTC